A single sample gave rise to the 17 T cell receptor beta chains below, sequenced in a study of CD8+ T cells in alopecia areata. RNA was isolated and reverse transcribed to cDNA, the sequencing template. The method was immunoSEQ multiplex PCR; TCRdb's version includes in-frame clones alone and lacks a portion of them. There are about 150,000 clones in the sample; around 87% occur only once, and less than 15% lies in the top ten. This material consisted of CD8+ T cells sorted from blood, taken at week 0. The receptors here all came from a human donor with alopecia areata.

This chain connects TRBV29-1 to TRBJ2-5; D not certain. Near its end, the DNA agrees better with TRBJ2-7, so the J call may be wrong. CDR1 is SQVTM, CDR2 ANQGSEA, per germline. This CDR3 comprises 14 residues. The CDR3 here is CSVERGSPSGEQYF. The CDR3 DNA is TGCAGCGTTGAACGTGGCAGCCCTTCGGGCGAGCAGTACTTC.

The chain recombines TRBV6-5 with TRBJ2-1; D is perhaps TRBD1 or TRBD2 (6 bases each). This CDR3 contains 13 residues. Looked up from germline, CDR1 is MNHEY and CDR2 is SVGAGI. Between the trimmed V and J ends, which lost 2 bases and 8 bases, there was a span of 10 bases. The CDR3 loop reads CASSYRGVHEQFF. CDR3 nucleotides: TGTGCCAGCAGTTACAGGGGGGTGCATGAGCAGTTCTTC.

CDR3 DNA: TGTGCCTGGAGTGTACACGGTTCCTACGAGCAGTACTTC. Residues: CAWSVHGSYEQYF. The gene calls are TRBV30 and TRBJ2-7; D ambiguous. The CDR3 loop spans 13 amino acids. Between the trimmed V and J ends, which lost 0 bases and 1 base, there was a span of 7 bases. The V gene's germline CDR1 is GTSNPN and CDR2 SVGIG (reference sequence).

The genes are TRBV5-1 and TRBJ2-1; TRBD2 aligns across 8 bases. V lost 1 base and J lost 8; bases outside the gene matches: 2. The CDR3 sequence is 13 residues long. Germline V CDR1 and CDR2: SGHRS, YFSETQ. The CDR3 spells CASSLREGYEQFF. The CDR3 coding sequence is TGCGCCAGCAGCTTGCGGGAGGGATATGAGCAGTTCTTC.

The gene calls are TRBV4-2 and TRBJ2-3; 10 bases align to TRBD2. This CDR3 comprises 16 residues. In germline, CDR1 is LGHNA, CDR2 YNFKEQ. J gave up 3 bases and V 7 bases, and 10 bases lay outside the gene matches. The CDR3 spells CASTLAGEYRTDTQYF. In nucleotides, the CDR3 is TGTGCCAGCACCCTAGCGGGGGAATATAGGACAGATACGCAGTATTTT.

CDR3 DNA sequence: TGTGCCAGCAGTTTATACGGTGGCACTGAAGCTTTCTTT. Amino acid sequence: CASSLYGGTEAFF. The gene calls are TRBV27 and TRBJ1-1; D remains ambiguous. V gave up 1 base and J gave up 4 bases, with 7 bases separating them. The length of the CDR3 is 13 residues. Germline-derived CDR1 and CDR2 are MNHEY and SMNVEV (reference sequence).

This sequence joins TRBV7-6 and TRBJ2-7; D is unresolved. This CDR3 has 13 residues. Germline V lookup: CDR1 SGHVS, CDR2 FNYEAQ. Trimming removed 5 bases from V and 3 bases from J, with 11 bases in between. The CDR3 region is CASSPSSDYEQYF. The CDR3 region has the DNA TGTGCCAGCAGCCCTTCGTCCGACTACGAGCAGTACTTC.

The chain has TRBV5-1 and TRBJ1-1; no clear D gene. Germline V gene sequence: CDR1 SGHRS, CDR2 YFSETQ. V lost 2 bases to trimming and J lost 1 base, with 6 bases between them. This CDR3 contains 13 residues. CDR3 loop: CASSFGGNTEAFF. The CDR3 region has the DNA TGCGCCAGCAGCTTCGGCGGGAACACTGAAGCTTTCTTT.

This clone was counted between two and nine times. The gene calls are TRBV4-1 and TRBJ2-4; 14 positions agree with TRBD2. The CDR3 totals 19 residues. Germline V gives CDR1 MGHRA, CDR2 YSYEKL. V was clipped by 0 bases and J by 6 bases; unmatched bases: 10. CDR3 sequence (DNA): TGCGCCAGCAGCCAAGATCCCCCGACTAGCGGGGGGGCAGTAAACATTCAGTACTTC. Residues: CASSQDPPTSGGAVNIQYF.

CDR3 sequence (DNA): TGTGCCAGCAGTGAACGTTTGGAGGGTGCCGCCTATGGCTACACCTTC. As protein: CASSERLEGAAYGYTF. V gene TRBV25-1 combines with J gene TRBJ1-2; no firm D call. The length of the CDR3 is 16 residues. Trimming removed 2 bases at V and 4 bases at J, with 17 bases between. The germline CDR1 and CDR2 sequences are MGHDK and SYGVNS.

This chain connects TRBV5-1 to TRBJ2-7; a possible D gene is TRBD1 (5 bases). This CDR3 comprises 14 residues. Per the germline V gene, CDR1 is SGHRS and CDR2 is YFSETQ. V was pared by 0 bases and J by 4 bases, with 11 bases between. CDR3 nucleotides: TGCGCCAGCAGCTTGGTCCAGGGAACGTACGAGCAGTACTTC. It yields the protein CASSLVQGTYEQYF.

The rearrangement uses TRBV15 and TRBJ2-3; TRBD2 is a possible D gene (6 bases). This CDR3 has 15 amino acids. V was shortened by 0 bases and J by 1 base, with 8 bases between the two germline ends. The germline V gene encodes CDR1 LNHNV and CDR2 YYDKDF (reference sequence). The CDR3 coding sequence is TGTGCCACCAGCAGAGAACGGGAGCGCACAGATACGCAGTATTTT. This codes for CATSRERERTDTQYF.

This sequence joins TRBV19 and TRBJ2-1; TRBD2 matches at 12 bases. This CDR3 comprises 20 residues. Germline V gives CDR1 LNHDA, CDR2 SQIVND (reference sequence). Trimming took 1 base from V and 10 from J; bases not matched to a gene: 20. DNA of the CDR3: TGTGCCAGTAGTATAGTCTCGGCTAGCGGGAGGGCCCTTGATATAGAGGAGCAGTTCTTC. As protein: CASSIVSASGRALDIEEQFF.

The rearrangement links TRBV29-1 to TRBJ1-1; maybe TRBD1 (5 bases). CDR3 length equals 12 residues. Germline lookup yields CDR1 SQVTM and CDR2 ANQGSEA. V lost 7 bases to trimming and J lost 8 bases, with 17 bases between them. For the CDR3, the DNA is TGCAGCGCCCGGGGCGGGACCAAAGAAGCTTTCTTT. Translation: CSARGGTKEAFF.

The DNA of the CDR3 is TGTGCCAGCAGTTCGGGGGGAGCTAATGAAAAACTGTTTTTT. Residues: CASSSGGANEKLFF. The chain is built from TRBV27 and TRBJ1-4; D may be TRBD1 (5 bases). This CDR3 is built from 14 residues. CDR1 and CDR2 from the germline V gene are MNHEY and SMNVEV (reference sequence). V was trimmed by 4 bases and J by 3 bases, leaving 9 bases between them.

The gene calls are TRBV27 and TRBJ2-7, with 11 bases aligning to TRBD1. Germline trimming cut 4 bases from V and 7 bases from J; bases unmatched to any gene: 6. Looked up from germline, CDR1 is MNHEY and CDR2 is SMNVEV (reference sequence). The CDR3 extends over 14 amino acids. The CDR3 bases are TGTGCCAGCAGTTCCCTGGGACAGGGGGAAGAGCAGTACTTC. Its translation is CASSSLGQGEEQYF.

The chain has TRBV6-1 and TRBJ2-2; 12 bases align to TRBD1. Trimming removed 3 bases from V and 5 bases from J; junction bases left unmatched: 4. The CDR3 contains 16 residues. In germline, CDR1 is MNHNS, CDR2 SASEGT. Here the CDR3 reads CASSEMGQGATGELFF. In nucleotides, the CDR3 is TGTGCCAGCAGTGAGATGGGACAGGGGGCAACCGGGGAGCTGTTTTTT.